The source of this T cell receptor (beta chain) is a study of blood T cell repertoires in COVID-19. Study as a whole: Collection of acute and convalescent COVID-19 samples took place in the United States, Italy and Spain. T cells, B-cell-depleted T cells, or PBMCs supplied cDNA or gDNA.

Per the study methods: Estimation of nucleated cell counts was performed using reference gene primer amplification. TCRdb's table, derived via immunoSEQ multiplex PCR, lists solely in-frame clones and lacks some. That table gives V, J and clone size, and the DNA gave D and trimming. The table shows some 200,000 clones, with about 81% occurring only once. V shed 6 bases and J 4 bases; nucleotides not matched to a gene: 13. Per the germline V gene, CDR1 is MNHEY and CDR2 is SVGEGT. The CDR3 has 16 amino acids. Sequencing was carried out using peripheral blood. This clonotype was obtained from a man aged 25-45 years with active or convalescent COVID-19. This chain connects TRBV6-2 or TRBV6-3 to TRBJ1-2; 8 nucleotides align to TRBD1. DNA of the CDR3: TGTGCCAGCAGCCTAACCCAATCGACAGGGGCCTATGGCTACACCTTC. Translated: CASSLTQSTGAYGYTF.